The source of this T cell receptor (beta chain) is a study of response to subunit inactivated influenza vaccine. Study conclusions and caveats: Every seasonal influenza vaccination brings in few new T cells, the authors suggested.

This clonotype has a handful of counts. What it binds is not known. From germline, CDR1 is SGHVS and CDR2 FNYEAQ. The germline V and J ends were trimmed by 0 bases and 9 bases, with 21 bases remaining between them. This CDR3 contains 17 residues. TCRdb re-derived calls from the RT-PCR reads in MiXCR, one entry per CDR3 protein. Of under 550,000 distinct CDR3 sequences in the sample, roughly 7.6% are singletons; the top ten hold approximately 14%. Sequences were derived from PBMCs from blood, sampled less than 25 months after vaccination. V is TRBV7-6 and J is TRBJ2-1; D is possibly TRBD2 (5 bases). The receptor was derived from a man aged 50 to 69 who received an inactivated influenza vaccine. This chain's CDR3 is CASSLARGGSGNGEQFF. In DNA, the CDR3 is TGTGCCAGCAGCTTAGCGCGAGGTGGGAGCGGAAACGGTGAGCAGTTCTTC.